This entry describes one TCR beta chain. What it binds is not known. This record belongs to a study of T cell responses to AZD1222 COVID-19 vaccine. Trimming pared 0 bases from V and 0 bases from J, leaving 8 bases between. This CDR3 has 16 amino acids. Germline V lookup: CDR1 MNHEY, CDR2 SVGAGI. Clones were read by immunoSEQ multiplex PCR, and TCRdb kept only the in-frame ones, dropping some. This repertoire shows approximately 130,000 clones, 70% to 90% found once; its top ten account for 7.9%. Overall study findings and caveats: Vaccine-related CD4 TCRs covered spike, predominating at 160-218 and 743-854.

This material consisted of peripheral blood, taken 28 days after the second dose of the MenACWY control vaccine. The origin of this receptor is an adult who received the MenACWY meningococcal vaccine as a control. The genes are TRBV6-5 and TRBJ1-4; D not resolved. CDR3: CASSYSAGPTNEKLFF. CDR3 nucleotides: TGTGCCAGCAGTTACTCGGCCGGACCAACTAATGAAAAACTGTTTTTT.